Following are 16 T cell receptor beta chains from one sample sequenced in a study of regulatory T cells in long-lasting Graves disease. To make TCR beta libraries, researchers used iRepertoire HTBI primers and Arm-PCR of CDR3 regions. TCRdb passed the multiplex PCR reads through MiXCR, listing each CDR3 protein once. Of hundreds of thousands of distinct CDR3 sequences in the sample, more than 20% were seen once. The time point was: persistent/refractory GD, antithyroid drugs over 5 years with positive TRAb. RNA isolated from PBMCs was used to make the TCR library. This specimen was peripheral blood mononuclear cells (PBMCs), taken when the disease was refractory, from a patient treated with antithyroid drugs. These receptor sequences come from a female donor with Graves disease.

The V call is TRBV4-1, the J call TRBJ2-2; 8 bases map to TRBD1. V lost 1 base and J lost 1; bases outside the gene matches: 2. The CDR3 totals 16 residues. CDR1 is MGHRA, CDR2 YSYEKL, per germline. This CDR3 is CASSQVGTGNTGELFF. The CDR3 nucleotides read TGCGCCAGCAGCCAAGTGGGGACAGGGAACACCGGGGAGCTGTTTTTT.

This clonotype was found many times. This rearrangement joins TRBV11-2 to TRBJ1-1, with D perhaps matching TRBD1 (5 bases). The length of the CDR3 is 14 residues. Germline CDR1 and CDR2: SGHAT and FQNNGV. Trimming left V 2 bases short and J 3 bases short, with 10 bases between. CDR3 sequence reads: CASSLRGSYTEAFF. CDR3 nucleotides: TGTGCCAGCAGCTTAAGGGGCAGCTACACTGAAGCTTTCTTT.

This clonotype was picked up a small number of times. V is TRBV5-1 and J is TRBJ2-1, with 11 bases lining up with TRBD2. Losses at the gene ends were 4 bases for V and 3 bases for J; bases not matched to a gene: 12. The CDR3 consists of 18 residues. Per germline, CDR1 SGHRS and CDR2 YFSETQ. The CDR3 reads CASSGTGPGTSGYNEQFF. The CDR3 DNA reads TGCGCCAGCAGCGGGACAGGGCCCGGGACTAGCGGCTACAATGAGCAGTTCTTC.

At least ten counts were recorded for this clonotype. This sequence joins TRBV7-3 and TRBJ1-1; D gene unclear. Looked up from germline, CDR1 is SGHTA and CDR2 is FQGTGA. The CDR3 is 14 residues long. Trimming removed 1 base at V and 4 bases at J, with 10 bases between. Written as DNA, the CDR3 is TGTGCCAGCAGCTTAAATCCCGCGAGCACTGAAGCTTTCTTT. As protein: CASSLNPASTEAFF.

The rearrangement uses TRBV20-1 and TRBJ1-3; D unclear. CDR3 length: 12 residues. Germline CDR1 and CDR2: DFQATT and SNEGSKA (reference sequence). Trimming took 5 bases from V and 0 from J, leaving 5 bases between them. The CDR3 reads CSAFASGNTIYF. As DNA, the CDR3 is TGCAGTGCTTTTGCCTCTGGAAACACCATATATTTT.

The chain combines TRBV9 with TRBJ1-1, with D possibly being TRBD1 (6 bases). This CDR3 has 14 amino acids. V was trimmed by 0 bases and J by 2 bases, leaving 8 bases between them. Germline-derived CDR1 and CDR2 are SGDLS and YYNGEE. Here the CDR3 reads CASSVAGANTEAFF. CDR3 coding DNA: TGTGCCAGCAGCGTAGCAGGGGCCAACACTGAAGCTTTCTTT.

This clonotype appeared a few times. The chain is built from TRBV7-3 and TRBJ2-3; 8 nucleotides agree with TRBD2. V dropped 5 bases and J dropped 5; count of bases not matched to a gene: 9. CDR1 and CDR2 from the germline V gene are SGHTA and FQGTGA. The CDR3 consists of 15 residues. CDR3 protein: CASSPSGSSGDTQYF. In nucleotides, the CDR3 is TGTGCCAGCAGCCCCAGCGGGAGTAGCGGAGATACGCAGTATTTT.

This clonotype was observed at least ten times. The chain joins TRBV6-1 to TRBJ2-5; 12 positions agree with TRBD2. CDR1 MNHNS and CDR2 SASEGT come from the germline V gene. This CDR3 comprises 15 residues. J gave up 5 bases and V 6 bases, and 7 bases lay outside the gene matches. CDR3 in amino acids: CASSWGLAGEETQYF. CDR3 sequence (DNA): TGTGCCAGCAGCTGGGGACTAGCGGGCGAGGAGACCCAGTACTTC.

This clonotype was detected only a few times. The gene calls are TRBV27 and TRBJ2-7; the D is unclear. Trimming removed 3 bases at V and 6 bases at J, with 9 bases between. The CDR3 has 12 residues. Germline V CDR1 and CDR2: MNHEY, SMNVEV (reference sequence). Written as DNA, the CDR3 is TGTGCCAGCAGTTTTGCAGGATCCGAGCAGTACTTC. Its translation: CASSFAGSEQYF.

This sequence joins TRBV27 and TRBJ2-1; 8 nucleotides line up with TRBD2. Germline assignment: CDR1 MNHEY and CDR2 SMNVEV (reference sequence). The junction had 5 bases not matched to a gene; V was cut back by 1 base and J by 6 bases. The length of the CDR3 is 15 residues. The CDR3 bases are TGTGCCAGCAGTTTATTAAGCGGGAGTGGCAATGAGCAGTTCTTC. It encodes CASSLLSGSGNEQFF.

This chain links TRBV7-9 with TRBJ2-5; D may be TRBD1 (6 bases). The DNA end is more similar to TRBJ2-1, so the J call may be wrong. CDR3 length: 13 amino acids. Germline V gene data show CDR1 as SEHNR and CDR2 as FQNEAQ (reference sequence). CDR3 nucleotides: TGTGCCAGCAGCCCCTCTGGGGGCGATGAGCAGTTCTTC. It yields the protein CASSPSGGDEQFF.

As to this clonotype: One junction end does not reproduce the germline sequence, and a read error may be involved. Here the CDR3 reads CPSSLAGEETQYF. Written as DNA, the CDR3 is TGTCCCAGCAGCTTAGCGGGAGAGGAGACCCAGTACTTC. V gene TRBV7-9 combines with J gene TRBJ2-5; 9 bases fit TRBD2. This CDR3 comprises 13 residues. The germline V gene has CDR1 SEHNR and CDR2 FQNEAQ (reference sequence).

The chain carries TRBV12-3 or TRBV12-4 and TRBJ2-4; possible D gene TRBD2, 6 bases. The germline V and J ends were trimmed by 6 bases and 11 bases, with 14 bases remaining between them. The CDR3 covers 12 residues. CDR3 in DNA: TGTGCCAGCAGCTCGTATGGGGAGGTTCAGTACTTC. Amino acids: CASSSYGEVQYF.

This clonotype was found many times. This chain links TRBV6-5 with TRBJ1-4; no reliable D call. Between the trimmed V and J ends, which lost 4 bases and 2 bases, there was a span of 8 bases. The CDR3 totals 14 residues. In germline, CDR1 is MNHEY, CDR2 SVGAGI. The CDR3 sequence: CASSWGGTNEKLFF. Here the CDR3 DNA reads TGTGCCAGCAGTTGGGGTGGGACTAATGAAAAACTGTTTTTT.

This chain links TRBV5-6 with TRBJ2-5; 8 bases line up with TRBD1. With 4 bases clipped from V and 2 bases from J, the junction kept 7 bases outside the gene matches. Germline V gene lookup returns CDR1 SGHDT and CDR2 YYEEEE. CDR3 size: 15 residues. In DNA form, the CDR3 reads TGTGCCAGCAGCCTACCCAGGGGGCTTCAAGAGACCCAGTACTTC. Its protein is CASSLPRGLQETQYF.

The chain is built from TRBV19 and TRBJ1-1; D is ambiguous. This CDR3 has 13 amino acids. Germline V lookup: CDR1 LNHDA, CDR2 SQIVND (reference sequence). V lost 3 bases, J lost 4 bases, and 9 bases lay in between. The CDR3 sequence: CASSIFGVTEAFF. The CDR3 nucleotides read TGTGCCAGTAGTATTTTCGGCGTCACTGAAGCTTTCTTT.